These T cell receptor beta chains were read from a single sample in a study of blood T cells in healthy people across ages. TCRdb processed the 5' RACE reads anew with MiXCR; each CDR3 protein has one entry. The data show approximately 800,000 distinct CDR3 sequences, with about 42% seen just once and 15% to 20% held by the top ten. The sequencing sample was made of blood. The source is a man of 80 years or more in good health. Both conserved end residues are part of each CDR3. D genes are given only for firm matches. Clone size appears in some rows only: once, few, many, or a class for an expanded clone.

d_call | j_call | clone_size | v_call | cdr3_nt | cdr3_aa
NA | TRBJ2-6 | few | TRBV25-1 | TGTGCCAGCACCGTAGGGGGGCTCAAGGTCCGCCGTCCCTCTGGGGCCAACGTCCTGACTTTC | CASTVGGLKVRRPSGANVLTF
NA | TRBJ1-5 | NA | TRBV5-5 | TGTGCCAACAGCTTGGCGGACAGCAATCAGCCCCAGCATTTT | CANSLADSNQPQHF
TRBD2 | TRBJ2-1 | NA | TRBV20-1 | TGCAGTGCTCCTAGGGGCGGGAGGCCCGGGGGGAGCGATGAGCAGTTCTTC | CSAPRGGRPGGSDEQFF
TRBD2 | TRBJ2-1 | NA | TRBV6-2/TRBV6-3 | TGTGCCAGCAGTTACTTATCCGGGACTAGCGGGAGCTCCTACAATGAGCAGTTCTTC | CASSYLSGTSGSSYNEQFF
NA | TRBJ2-5 | once | TRBV27 | TGTGCCAGCAGTTTATCGCCCGGGGAGTACGAGACCCAGTACTTC | CASSLSPGEYETQYF
NA | TRBJ2-1 | few | TRBV6-1 | TGTGCCAGCAGTGTTATAGCGGACTCCTACAATGAGCAGTTCTTC | CASSVIADSYNEQFF
TRBD1 | TRBJ1-2 | few | TRBV28 | TGTGCCAGCAGTCCAGGGGGCCAGTCCTATGGCTACACCTTC | CASSPGGQSYGYTF
TRBD1 | TRBJ2-7 | NA | TRBV7-3 | TGTGCCAGCAGCTCCGCACAGGGGATCAACACCTACAATGAGCAGTACTTC | CASSSAQGINTYNEQYF
TRBD1 | TRBJ1-1 | NA | TRBV28 | TGTGCCTCGACAGGGGGGAGAATATGGATCACTGAAGCTTTCTTT | CASTGGRIWITEAFF
TRBD1 | TRBJ1-6 | NA | TRBV2 | TGTGCCAGCGGGGACAGGGAACATTCACCCCTCCACTTT | CASGDREHSPLHF
TRBD2 | TRBJ2-5 | NA | TRBV12-3/TRBV12-4 | TGTGCCAGTGCCCTAGCGGGAGGATCCAATGAGCAGTACTTC | CASALAGGSNEQYF
NA | TRBJ1-5 | NA | TRBV24-1 | TGTGCCACCAGGCAGCCCCAGCATTTT | CATRQPQHF
TRBD1 | TRBJ1-2 | NA | TRBV6-2/TRBV6-3 | TGTGCCAGCAACAAGAGACAGGGGGCGTCCTATGGCTACACCTTC | CASNKRQGASYGYTF
NA | TRBJ2-1 | NA | TRBV29-1 | TGCAGCGTTGATGGGCTAGGAGAAGAGCAGTTCTTC | CSVDGLGEEQFF
NA | TRBJ2-6 | NA | TRBV10-3 | TGTGCCATCAGTGTCGACGGGTCTGGGGCCAACGTCCTGACTTTC | CAISVDGSGANVLTF
TRBD1 | TRBJ2-5 | NA | TRBV10-3 | TGTGCCATCAGTTACACCGGGACAGAGCAAGAGACCCAGTACTTC | CAISYTGTEQETQYF
TRBD2 | TRBJ2-7 | NA | TRBV7-2 | TGTGCCAGCAGCTTGGAGGGACTAGCGGGAGTTCGCGAGCAGTACTTC | CASSLEGLAGVREQYF
NA | TRBJ2-1 | NA | TRBV12-3/TRBV12-4 | TGTGCCAGCAGCGCCCTTGGCATACAGTTCTTC | CASSALGIQFF
TRBD2 | TRBJ2-7 | NA | TRBV20-1 | TGCAGTGCGGACGGTGGACTAGCGGGGACCTCCTACGAGCAGTACTTC | CSADGGLAGTSYEQYF
TRBD1 | TRBJ2-5 | many | TRBV7-9 | TGTGCCAGCAGCCCCCGACAGGGATGGGAAGAGACCCAGTACTTC | CASSPRQGWEETQYF
NA | TRBJ2-1 | NA | TRBV6-5 | TGTGCCAGCAGAAGGGACGACCACAATGAGCAGTTCTTC | CASRRDDHNEQFF
TRBD1 | TRBJ1-4 | NA | TRBV20-1 | TGCAGTGCTCTCAGGGGGGGTAATGAAAAACTGTTTTTT | CSALRGGNEKLFF
TRBD1 | TRBJ2-7 | many | TRBV7-9 | TGTGCCAGCAGCACAGCAGTTGGCAGGGGGCTCTACGAGCAGTACTTC | CASSTAVGRGLYEQYF
TRBD1 | TRBJ2-7 | NA | TRBV2 | TGTGCCAGCAGTGACCCGGACAGGGGGCTAAGGGCCTACAATGAGCAGTACTTC | CASSDPDRGLRAYNEQYF
NA | TRBJ2-3 | few | TRBV20-1 | TGCAGTGCTAGAGTCCTAGTTCCAGATACGCAGTATTTT | CSARVLVPDTQYF
TRBD2 | TRBJ2-3 | NA | TRBV27 | TGTGCCAGCAGTCCACAATGGCCTAGCGGGATCCCAGATACGCAGTATTTT | CASSPQWPSGIPDTQYF
TRBD2 | TRBJ2-1 | NA | TRBV20-1 | TGCAGTGCTAGAGAGCCGAAAGCGGGAGGATCCTACAATGAGCAGTTCTTC | CSAREPKAGGSYNEQFF
NA | TRBJ2-1 | few | TRBV20-1 | TGCAGTGCTGCCAGGGTCGGGGGCCCGCACAATGAGCAGTTCTTC | CSAARVGGPHNEQFF
TRBD1 | TRBJ1-1 | NA | TRBV7-9 | TGTGCCAGCAGCGCAAGACCGGGACAGGAAATGAATGAAGCTTTCTTT | CASSARPGQEMNEAFF
NA | TRBJ2-3 | few | TRBV20-1 | TGCAGTGCTAGAGGACTAGACTATAGAGATACGCAGTATTTT | CSARGLDYRDTQYF